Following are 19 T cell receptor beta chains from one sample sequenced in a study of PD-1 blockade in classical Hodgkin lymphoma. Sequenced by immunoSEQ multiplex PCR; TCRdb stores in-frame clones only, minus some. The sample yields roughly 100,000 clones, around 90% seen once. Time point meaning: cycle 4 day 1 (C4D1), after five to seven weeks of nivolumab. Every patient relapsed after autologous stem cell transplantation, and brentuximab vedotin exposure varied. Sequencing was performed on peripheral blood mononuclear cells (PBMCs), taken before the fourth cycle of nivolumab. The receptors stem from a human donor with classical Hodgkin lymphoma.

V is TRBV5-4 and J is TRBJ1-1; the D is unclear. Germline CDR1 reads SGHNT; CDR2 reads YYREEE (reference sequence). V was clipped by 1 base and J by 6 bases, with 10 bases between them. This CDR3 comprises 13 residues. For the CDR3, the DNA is TGTGCCAGCAGCTTGTGGACTGGGGCTGAAGCTTTCTTT. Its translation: CASSLWTGAEAFF.

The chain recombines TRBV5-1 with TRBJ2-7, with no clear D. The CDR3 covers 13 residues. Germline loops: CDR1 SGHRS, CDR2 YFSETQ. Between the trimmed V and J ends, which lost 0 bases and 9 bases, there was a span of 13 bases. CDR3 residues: CASSLGAGNAQYF. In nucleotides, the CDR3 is TGCGCCAGCAGCTTGGGGGCAGGTAATGCGCAGTACTTC.

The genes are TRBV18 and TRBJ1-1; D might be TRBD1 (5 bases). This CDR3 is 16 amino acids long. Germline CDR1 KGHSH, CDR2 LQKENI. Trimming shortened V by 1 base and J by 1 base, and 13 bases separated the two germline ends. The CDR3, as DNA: TGTGCCAGCTCACCACGACAGCTCGGAGCGAACACTGAAGCTTTCTTT. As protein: CASSPRQLGANTEAFF.

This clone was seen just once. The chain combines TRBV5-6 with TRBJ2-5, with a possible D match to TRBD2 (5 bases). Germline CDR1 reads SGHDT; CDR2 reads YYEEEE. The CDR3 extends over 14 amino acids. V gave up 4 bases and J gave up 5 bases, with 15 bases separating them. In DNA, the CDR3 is TGTGCCAGCAGCCGCAAAACTAGTACGGAGACCCAGTACTTC. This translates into CASSRKTSTETQYF.

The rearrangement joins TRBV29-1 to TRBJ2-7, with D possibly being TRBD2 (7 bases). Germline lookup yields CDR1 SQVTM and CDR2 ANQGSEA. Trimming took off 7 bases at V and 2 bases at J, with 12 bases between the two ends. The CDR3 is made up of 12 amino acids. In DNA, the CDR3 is TGCAGCGGAGGGGGGGGCCCCTACGAGCAGTACTTC. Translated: CSGGGGPYEQYF.

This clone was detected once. CDR3 protein: CSVDGPGRSAEAFF. In DNA, the CDR3 is TGCAGCGTTGACGGGCCAGGGAGGAGCGCTGAAGCTTTCTTT. This chain uses TRBV29-1 with TRBJ1-1; D perhaps matches TRBD1 (5 bases). V lost 3 bases and J 6 bases, leaving 17 bases between the germline ends. This CDR3 is 14 amino acids long. CDR1 is SQVTM, CDR2 ANQGSEA, per germline.

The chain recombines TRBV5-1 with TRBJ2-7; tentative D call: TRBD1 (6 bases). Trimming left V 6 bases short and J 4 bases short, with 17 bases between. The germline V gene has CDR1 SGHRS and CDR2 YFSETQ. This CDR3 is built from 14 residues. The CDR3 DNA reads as TGCGCCAGCACCCAACAGGGACGACAATACGAGCAGTACTTC. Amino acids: CASTQQGRQYEQYF.

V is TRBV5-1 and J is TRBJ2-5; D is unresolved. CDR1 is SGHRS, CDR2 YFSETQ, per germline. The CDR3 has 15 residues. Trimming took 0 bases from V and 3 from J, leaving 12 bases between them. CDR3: CASSLGRVKEETQYF. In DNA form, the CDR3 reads TGCGCCAGCAGCTTGGGAAGGGTAAAGGAAGAGACCCAGTACTTC.

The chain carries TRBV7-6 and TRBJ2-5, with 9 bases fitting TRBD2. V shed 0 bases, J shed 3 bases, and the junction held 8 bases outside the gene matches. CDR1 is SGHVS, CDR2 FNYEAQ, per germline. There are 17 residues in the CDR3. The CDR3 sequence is CASSLAQGSGSEETQYF. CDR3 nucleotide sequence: TGTGCCAGCAGCTTAGCGCAGGGTAGCGGGAGTGAAGAGACCCAGTACTTC.

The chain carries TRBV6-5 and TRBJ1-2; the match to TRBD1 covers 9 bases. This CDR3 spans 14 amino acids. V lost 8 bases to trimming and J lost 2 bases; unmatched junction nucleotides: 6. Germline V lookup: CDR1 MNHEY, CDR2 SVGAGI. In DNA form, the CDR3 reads TGTGCCAGCTTACCGACAGGGGGAAACTATGGCTACACCTTC. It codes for CASLPTGGNYGYTF.

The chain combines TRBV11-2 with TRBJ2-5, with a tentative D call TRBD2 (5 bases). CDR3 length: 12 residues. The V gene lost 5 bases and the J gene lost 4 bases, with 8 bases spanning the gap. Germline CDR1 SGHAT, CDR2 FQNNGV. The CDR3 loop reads CASSLLGETQYF. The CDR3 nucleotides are TGTGCCAGCAGCCTACTAGGAGAGACCCAGTACTTC.

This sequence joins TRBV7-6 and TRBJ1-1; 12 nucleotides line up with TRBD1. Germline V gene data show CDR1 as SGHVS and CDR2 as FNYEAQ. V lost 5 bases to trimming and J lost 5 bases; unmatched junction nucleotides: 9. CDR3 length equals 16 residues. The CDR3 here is CASSRGQGAGGTEAFF. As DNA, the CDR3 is TGTGCCAGCAGCCGGGGACAGGGGGCAGGAGGGACTGAAGCTTTCTTT. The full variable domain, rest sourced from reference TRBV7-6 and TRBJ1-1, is GAGVSQSPRYKVTKRGQDVALRCDPISGHVSLYWYRQALGQGPEFLTYFNYEAQQDKSGLPNDRFSAERPEGSISTLTIQRTEQRDSAMYRCASSRGQGAGGTEAFFGQGTRLTVV.

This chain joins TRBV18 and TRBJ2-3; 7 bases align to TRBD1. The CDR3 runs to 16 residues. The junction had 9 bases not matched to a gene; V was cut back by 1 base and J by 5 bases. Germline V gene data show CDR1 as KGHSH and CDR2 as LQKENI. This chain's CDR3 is CASSPLNTGDEDTQYF. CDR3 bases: TGTGCCAGCTCACCACTTAATACAGGGGATGAAGATACGCAGTATTTT.

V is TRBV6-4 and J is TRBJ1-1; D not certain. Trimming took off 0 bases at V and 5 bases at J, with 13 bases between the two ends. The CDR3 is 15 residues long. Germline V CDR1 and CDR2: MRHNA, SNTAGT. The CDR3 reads CASSDSGWPPTEAFF. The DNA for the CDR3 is TGTGCCAGCAGTGACTCGGGGTGGCCACCTACTGAAGCTTTCTTT.

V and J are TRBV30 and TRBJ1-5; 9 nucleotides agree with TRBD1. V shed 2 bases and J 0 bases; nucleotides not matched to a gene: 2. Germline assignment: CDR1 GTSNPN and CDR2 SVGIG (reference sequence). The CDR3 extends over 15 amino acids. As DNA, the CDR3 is TGTGCCTGGAGTCGGGACAGGGTTAGCAATCAGCCCCAGCATTTT. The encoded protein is CAWSRDRVSNQPQHF.

The CDR3 is CASSLGDSYIPEAFF. The CDR3 DNA reads TGCGCCAGCAGCTTGGGGGACAGCTATATCCCTGAAGCTTTCTTT. V is TRBV5-1 and J is TRBJ1-1; TRBD1 agrees at 7 bases. V was pared by 0 bases and J by 6 bases, with 8 bases of the junction left unmatched. The germline CDR1 and CDR2 sequences are SGHRS and YFSETQ. The CDR3 loop spans 15 amino acids.

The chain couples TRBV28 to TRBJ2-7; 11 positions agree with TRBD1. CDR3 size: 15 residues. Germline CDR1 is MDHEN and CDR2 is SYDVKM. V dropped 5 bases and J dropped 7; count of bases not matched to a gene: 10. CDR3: CASSDRTGGLGEQYF. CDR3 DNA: TGTGCCAGCAGTGACAGGACAGGGGGCTTGGGGGAGCAGTACTTC. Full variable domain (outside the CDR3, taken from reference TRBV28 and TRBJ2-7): DVKVTQSSRYLVKRTGEKVFLECVQDMDHENMFWYRQDPGLGLRLIYFSYDVKMKEKGDIPEGYSVSREKKERFSLILESASTNQTSMYLCASSDRTGGLGEQYFGPGTRLTVT.

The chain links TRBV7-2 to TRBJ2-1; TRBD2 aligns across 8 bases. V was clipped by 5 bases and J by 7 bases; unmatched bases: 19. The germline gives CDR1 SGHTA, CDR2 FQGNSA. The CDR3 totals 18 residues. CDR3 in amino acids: CASSPRTTPGLVGNEQFF. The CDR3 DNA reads TGTGCCAGCAGCCCCAGAACGACCCCGGGACTAGTAGGTAATGAGCAGTTCTTC.

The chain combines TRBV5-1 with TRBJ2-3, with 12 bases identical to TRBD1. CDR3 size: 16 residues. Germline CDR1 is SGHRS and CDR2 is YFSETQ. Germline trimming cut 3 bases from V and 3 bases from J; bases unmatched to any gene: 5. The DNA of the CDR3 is TGCGCCAGCAGCTCGGGGACAGGGGGCAAGACAGATACGCAGTATTTT. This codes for CASSSGTGGKTDTQYF. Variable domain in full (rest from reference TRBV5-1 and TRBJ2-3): KAGVTQTPRYLIKTRGQQVTLSCSPISGHRSVSWYQQTPGQGLQFLFEYFSETQRNKGNFPGRFSGRQFSNSRSEMNVSTLELGDSALYLCASSSGTGGKTDTQYFGPGTRLTVL.